A selection of T cell receptor beta chains follows, all from one sample in a study of PD-L1 blockade in urothelial cancer. TCRdb keeps only in-frame clones here, not all; method: immunoSEQ multiplex PCR. The table records around 45,000 clones, roughly 80% of them present only once. The specimen was PBMCs, collected around atezolizumab (anti-PD-L1) treatment. The receptors come from a man aged 55 to 70 with urothelial cancer. The CDR3 runs from the conserved cysteine through the conserved F or W. A D gene is named only where the DNA matches it firmly. Clone size is stated in some rows and not others, as once, few, many or a class when expanded.

v_call	d_call	clone_size	j_call	cdr3_aa	cdr3_nt
TRBV15	NA	NA	TRBJ1-1	CATSRRQNTEAFF	TGTGCCACCAGCAGAAGACAGAACACTGAAGCTTTCTTT
TRBV5-1	TRBD2	NA	TRBJ2-2	CASSLALAGNTGELFF	TGCGCCAGCAGCTTGGCGCTAGCGGGGAACACCGGGGAGCTGTTTTTT
TRBV2	NA	NA	TRBJ2-5	CASSESRGQETQYF	TGTGCCAGCAGTGAATCCAGAGGCCAAGAGACCCAGTACTTC
TRBV2	NA	NA	TRBJ2-2	CASSEQGLSVAGELFF	TGTGCCAGCAGTGAACAAGGTTTAAGCGTGGCCGGGGAGCTGTTTTTT
TRBV9	TRBD1	few	TRBJ1-2	CASSVGGGAYGYTF	TGTGCCAGCAGCGTAGGAGGGGGCGCCTATGGCTACACCTTC
TRBV2	NA	NA	TRBJ2-1	CASSDRREPYNEQFF	TGTGCCAGCAGTGACCGCAGGGAACCCTACAATGAGCAGTTCTTC
TRBV18	TRBD1	NA	TRBJ1-5	CASSQDREENQPQHF	TGTGCCAGCTCACAGGACAGGGAGGAGAATCAGCCCCAGCATTTT
TRBV5-4	TRBD1	NA	TRBJ1-2	CASSTAGGPDYGYTF	TGTGCCAGCAGCACCGCAGGGGGTCCGGACTATGGCTACACCTTC
TRBV29-1	NA	NA	TRBJ2-2	CSAHGQVPTGELFF	TGCAGCGCTCATGGCCAGGTACCAACCGGGGAGCTGTTTTTT
TRBV30	NA	NA	TRBJ2-5	CAWSSSAGLQETQYF	TGTGCCTGGAGTTCCTCGGCGGGTCTCCAAGAGACCCAGTACTTC
TRBV7-8	TRBD2	NA	TRBJ2-7	CASSSVTSGLPVYEQYF	TGTGCCAGCAGCTCCGTGACTAGCGGCCTCCCGGTGTACGAGCAGTACTTC
TRBV10-3	TRBD1	NA	TRBJ1-1	CAISGKGARGTEAFF	TGTGCCATCAGTGGGAAGGGGGCCCGAGGTACTGAAGCTTTCTTT
TRBV28	NA	few	TRBJ1-5	CASSTRASNQPQHF	TGTGCCAGCAGTACTAGGGCCAGCAATCAGCCCCAGCATTTT
TRBV4-1	TRBD1	NA	TRBJ1-2	CASSQGWTGKPGYTF	TGCGCCAGCAGCCAAGGCTGGACAGGGAAACCTGGCTACACCTTC
TRBV11-3	NA	once	TRBJ2-3	CASSLARGVDTQYF	TGTGCCAGCAGCTTAGCCAGGGGGGTTGATACGCAGTATTTT
TRBV6-5	TRBD1	NA	TRBJ2-2	CASSSDNRGPGELFF	TGTGCCAGCAGTAGCGACAACAGGGGGCCCGGGGAGCTGTTTTTT
TRBV30	NA	NA	TRBJ2-2	CAWRDKGAGELFF	TGTGCCTGGAGGGACAAGGGTGCCGGGGAGCTGTTTTTT
TRBV18	NA	NA	TRBJ2-7	CASSPAPQNSYEQYF	TGTGCCAGCTCACCAGCTCCACAGAATTCCTACGAGCAGTACTTC
TRBV6-1	TRBD1	NA	TRBJ1-1	CASSTGTGPLRAFF	TGTGCCAGCAGTACCGGGACAGGGCCATTGAGGGCTTTCTTT
TRBV5-1	TRBD1	NA	TRBJ1-6	CASSIGQGHSPLHF	TGCGCCAGCAGTATCGGACAGGGACATTCACCCCTCCACTTT
TRBV7-6	NA	NA	TRBJ2-5	CASSLQGWETQYF	TGTGCCAGCAGCTTACAGGGTTGGGAGACCCAGTACTTC
TRBV5-1	NA	NA	TRBJ2-3	CASSWQSDTQYF	TGCGCCAGCAGCTGGCAATCAGATACGCAGTATTTT
TRBV6-1	NA	NA	TRBJ2-5	CASNEIQGRKTQYF	TGTGCCAGCAATGAAATTCAGGGGCGAAAGACCCAGTACTTC
TRBV7-9	TRBD1	NA	TRBJ1-1	CASSLGTGTEAFF	TGTGCCAGCAGCCTCGGGACAGGCACTGAAGCTTTCTTT
TRBV15	NA	NA	TRBJ1-3	CATSGPSSGNTIYF	TGTGCCACCAGCGGCCCTAGCTCTGGAAACACCATATATTTT
TRBV13	TRBD1	NA	TRBJ1-4	CASTWGQANEKLFF	TGTGCCAGCACTTGGGGACAGGCTAATGAAAAACTGTTTTTT
TRBV5-1	TRBD1	NA	TRBJ2-5	CASSPGQGGETQYF	TGCGCCAGCAGCCCGGGACAGGGCGGGGAGACCCAGTACTTC
TRBV18	NA	NA	TRBJ2-7	CASSPPETFGYEQYF	TGTGCCAGCTCACCACCTGAGACATTTGGCTACGAGCAGTACTTC
TRBV29-1	NA	NA	TRBJ1-1	CSVEGQTNTEAFF	TGCAGCGTTGAAGGACAGACGAACACTGAAGCTTTCTTT
TRBV28	TRBD2	NA	TRBJ2-3	CASSLPSGGRDTQYF	TGTGCCAGCAGTTTACCTAGCGGGGGGCGGGATACGCAGTATTTT
TRBV29-1	NA	NA	TRBJ2-5	CSVEGQETQYF	TGCAGCGTCGAGGGCCAAGAGACCCAGTACTTC
TRBV15	NA	NA	TRBJ2-5	CATSPGNGAGEETQYF	TGTGCCACCAGCCCGGGTAATGGTGCAGGGGAGGAGACCCAGTACTTC
TRBV6-1	TRBD1	NA	TRBJ1-6	CASSEISGGGNSPLHF	TGTGCCAGCAGTGAAATCTCAGGGGGCGGTAATTCACCCCTCCACTTT
TRBV5-1	TRBD2	NA	TRBJ2-1	CASSSGTSGNNEQFF	TGCGCCAGCAGCTCCGGGACTAGCGGCAACAATGAGCAGTTCTTC
TRBV5-8	TRBD2	NA	TRBJ2-5	CASSSELAGDETQYF	TGTGCCAGCAGTTCCGAACTAGCGGGGGATGAGACCCAGTACTTC
TRBV4-2	NA	NA	TRBJ1-5	CASSSGYSSQPQHF	TGTGCCAGCAGCTCAGGGTATTCGAGTCAGCCCCAGCATTTT
TRBV6-1	NA	NA	TRBJ1-6	CASSEAQGQNSPLHF	TGTGCCAGCAGTGAAGCGCAGGGCCAGAATTCACCCCTCCACTTT
TRBV2	TRBD1	NA	TRBJ1-4	CASTEKGLGQGNEKLFF	TGTGCCAGCACAGAAAAGGGTTTGGGACAGGGGAATGAAAAACTGTTTTTT
TRBV11-2	NA	NA	TRBJ2-3	CASSLVSPAVSLPDTQYF	TGTGCCAGCAGCTTAGTATCCCCGGCGGTATCCCTGCCAGATACGCAGTATTTT
TRBV2	TRBD2	NA	TRBJ2-5	CASSEGLRELADPGVETQYF	TGTGCCAGCAGTGAAGGGCTTCGAGAACTAGCGGACCCCGGAGTAGAGACCCAGTACTTC
TRBV14	NA	few	TRBJ1-1	CASSQGNRNTEAFF	TGTGCCAGCAGCCAAGGCAACAGGAACACTGAAGCTTTCTTT
TRBV1	NA	once	TRBJ2-2	CTSNPDRANTGELFF	TGCACCAGCAACCCGGACAGGGCGAACACCGGGGAGCTGTTTTTT
TRBV30	TRBD1	NA	TRBJ2-1	CAWSTTSGDRQFF	TGTGCCTGGAGCACCACTTCCGGGGACAGGCAGTTCTTC
TRBV25-1	TRBD2	NA	TRBJ2-7	CASSVAGGNLEQYF	TGTGCCAGCAGTGTAGCGGGGGGGAACCTCGAGCAGTACTTC
TRBV7-9	NA	NA	TRBJ1-3	CASSQDYTIYF	TGTGCCAGCAGCCAGGACTACACCATATATTTT
TRBV6-5	NA	NA	TRBJ2-3	CASRRGSGDTQYF	TGTGCCAGCAGGAGAGGTAGCGGAGATACGCAGTATTTT
TRBV15	NA	once	TRBJ1-1	CATSRHGVNTEAFF	TGTGCCACCAGCAGGCACGGGGTGAACACTGAAGCTTTCTTT
TRBV6-6	TRBD1	once	TRBJ2-1	CASRPGQGYNEQFF	TGTGCCAGCAGGCCGGGACAGGGATACAATGAGCAGTTCTTC
TRBV12-5	TRBD1	NA	TRBJ1-1	CASGPSGDRGQAFF	TGTGCTAGTGGTCCGTCGGGGGACAGGGGGCAAGCTTTCTTT
TRBV5-1	NA	NA	TRBJ2-5	CASSLAWGRGETQYF	TGCGCCAGCAGCTTGGCTTGGGGGCGCGGTGAGACCCAGTACTTC
TRBV28	NA	NA	TRBJ1-2	CAARGEDNYGYTF	TGTGCCGCGCGGGGGGAGGATAACTATGGCTACACCTTC
TRBV6-5	TRBD2	few	TRBJ2-5	CASGRSSGETQYF	TGTGCCAGCGGCAGGTCTAGCGGGGAGACCCAGTACTTC
TRBV4-2	TRBD1	once	TRBJ1-4	CTSSRRGGQQNEKLFF	TGTACCAGCAGCCGGCGTGGGGGACAGCAAAATGAAAAACTGTTTTTT
TRBV19	NA	NA	TRBJ2-7	CASSRKGPLKGEQYF	TGTGCCAGTAGCCGCAAGGGGCCACTAAAGGGCGAGCAGTACTTC
TRBV30	NA	NA	TRBJ2-2	CAWRTQGHTGELFF	TGTGCCTGGAGAACCCAGGGGCACACCGGGGAGCTGTTTTTT
TRBV5-4	NA	NA	TRBJ2-1	CASSFDSGVHNEQFF	TGTGCCAGCAGCTTCGACTCGGGGGTTCACAATGAGCAGTTCTTC
TRBV19	NA	NA	TRBJ1-1	CASSIDLGGLVFGTEAFF	TGTGCCAGTAGTATAGATCTGGGGGGGCTGGTATTCGGGACTGAAGCTTTCTTT
TRBV19	NA	once	TRBJ2-2	CASSIDFLGTGELFF	TGTGCCAGTAGTATAGATTTTCTAGGCACCGGGGAGCTGTTTTTT
TRBV6-1	NA	NA	TRBJ1-1	CASRVGSRSEAFF	TGTGCCAGCAGGGTTGGGTCTAGGTCCGAAGCTTTCTTT